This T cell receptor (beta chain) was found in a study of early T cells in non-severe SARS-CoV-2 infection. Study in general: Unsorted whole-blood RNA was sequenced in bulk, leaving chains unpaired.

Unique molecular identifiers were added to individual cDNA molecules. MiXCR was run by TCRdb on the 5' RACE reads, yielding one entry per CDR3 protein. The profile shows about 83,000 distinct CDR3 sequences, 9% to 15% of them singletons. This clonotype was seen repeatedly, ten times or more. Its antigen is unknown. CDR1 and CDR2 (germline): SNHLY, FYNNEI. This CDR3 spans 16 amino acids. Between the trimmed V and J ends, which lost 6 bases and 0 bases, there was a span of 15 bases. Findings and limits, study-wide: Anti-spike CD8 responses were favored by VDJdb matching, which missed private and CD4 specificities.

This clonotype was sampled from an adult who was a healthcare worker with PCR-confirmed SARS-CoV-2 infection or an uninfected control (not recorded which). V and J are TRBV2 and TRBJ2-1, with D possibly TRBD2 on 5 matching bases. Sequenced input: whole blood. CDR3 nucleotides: TGTGCCAGCAGCGACGAGTTGAGCGGCTCCTACAATGAGCAGTTCTTC. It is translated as CASSDELSGSYNEQFF.